This T cell receptor beta chain comes out of a study of OX40 agonist ivuxolimab in advanced cancers. Some clones are missing from TCRdb's copy, which holds only in-frame ones; the method was immunoSEQ multiplex PCR. The sample yields 20,000 to 25,000 clones, more than 65% seen once. The sequence derives from an adult with an advanced solid tumor such as melanoma, head and neck, liver or kidney cancer. Material: CD4+ or CD8+ T cells sorted from blood, obtained in a trial of the OX40 agonist ivuxolimab.

The CDR3 loop is CASSAGQQPNYGYTF. The CDR3 coding sequence is TGTGCCAGCAGTGCGGGACAACAACCTAACTATGGCTACACCTTC. The rearrangement joins TRBV6-1 to TRBJ1-2, with D possibly matching TRBD1 (6 bases). Trimming removed 4 bases from V and 0 bases from J, with 12 bases in between. The CDR3 spans 15 residues. The germline V gene has CDR1 MNHNS and CDR2 SASEGT.